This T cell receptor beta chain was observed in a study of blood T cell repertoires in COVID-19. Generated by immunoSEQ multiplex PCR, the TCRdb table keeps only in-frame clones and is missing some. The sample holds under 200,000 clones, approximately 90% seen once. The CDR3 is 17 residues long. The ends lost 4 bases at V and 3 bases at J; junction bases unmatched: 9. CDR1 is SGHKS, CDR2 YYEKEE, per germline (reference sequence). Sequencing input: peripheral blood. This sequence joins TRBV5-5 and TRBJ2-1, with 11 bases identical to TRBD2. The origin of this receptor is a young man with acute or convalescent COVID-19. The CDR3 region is CASSPAASGGLYNEQFF. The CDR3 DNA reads TGTGCCAGCAGCCCGGCGGCTAGCGGGGGGCTCTACAATGAGCAGTTCTTC.